This T cell receptor (beta chain) was obtained from a study of blood T cell repertoires in COVID-19. Study-wide context: Samples taken during acute and convalescent COVID-19 were collected in the United States, Italy and Spain. T cells, B-cell-depleted T cells, or PBMCs supplied cDNA or gDNA.

Trimming pared 2 bases from V and 3 bases from J, leaving 11 bases between. Per germline, CDR1 MNHEY and CDR2 SVGEGT. The CDR3 spans 14 residues. Produced via immunoSEQ multiplex PCR; TCRdb's table is partial and in-frame only. The table has 160,000 or so clones, roughly 84% seen once. The chain is built from TRBV6-2 or TRBV6-3 and TRBJ2-7, with a possible D match to TRBD1 (5 bases). This TCR was sampled from a man aged 35-49 years with acute or convalescent COVID-19. What was sequenced was peripheral blood. The CDR3 DNA reads as TGTGCCAGCAGTTACCCCGACAGTTACTACGAGCAGTACTTC. It codes for CASSYPDSYYEQYF.